The TCR beta chain described here comes from a study of T-cell reconstitution after alpha-beta-depleted transplantation in children (dated by TCRdb to about 2016). With respect to the entire study: The study quantitatively tracked T-cell immune reconstitution after TCRalphabeta/CD19-depleted allogeneic hematopoietic cell transplantation in children using TCR repertoire profiling.

Details on this clonotype: Its cognate antigen has yet to be identified. It has no much larger one-base neighbor in the sample; base qualities were not kept.

The CDR3 runs 14 amino acids, cysteine and phenylalanine included. Only CDR3 DNA is held: 42 bases, read in frame from base 1. The germline V gene gives CDR1 as SGHDT and CDR2 as YYEEEE. V has 4 bases trimmed and J has 2 bases trimmed; junction bases matching no gene number 6. Library prep was done by PCR. Reads for this sample came from an Illumina HiSeq 2500. TCR libraries were prepared with molecular barcoding, using unique molecular identifiers to normalize TCRbeta repertoire quantification. Using fastp at Q25 and MiXCR, TCRdb reprocessed the public reads and kept productive beta chains. Every CDR3 protein is listed once, alongside the most common genes and DNA of its rows. This sample lists more than 250,000 distinct CDR3 sequences; about 10% were detected once. The top ten clonotypes cover about 9.4% of the sample.

The sequence links TRBV5-6 to TRBJ2-7, with 7 junctional bases fitting TRBD1. Sequencing was performed on PBMCs from the stem cell graft donor, taken from the stem cell graft. This clonotype was sampled from a human donor who donated a stem cell graft to a child with SCID. The CDR3 region: CASSNRDSPYEQYF. The DNA reads TGTGCCAGCAGCAACCGGGACAGCCCCTACGAGCAGTACTTC. Here the CDR3 is joined to the reference TRBV5-6 and TRBJ2-7 genes, and the full variable domain is: DAGVTQSPTHLIKTRGQQVTLRCSPKSGHDTVSWYQQALGQGPQFIFQYYEEEERQRGNFPDRFSGHQFPNYSSELNVNALLLGDSALYLCASSNRDSPYEQYFGPGTRLTVT.